The source of this TCR beta chain is a study of CD8 T cell repertoires and HIV-1 epitope variants. Produced via immunoSEQ multiplex PCR; TCRdb's table is partial and in-frame only. Among about 4,700 clones listed, approximately 67% were seen once. This clone came up a few times. The antigen remains unidentified. V gave up 4 bases and J gave up 4 bases; unmatched junction bases: 6. The CDR3 has 15 amino acids. Germline loops: CDR1 ENHRY, CDR2 SYGVKD. The sample taken for sequencing was cultured CD8+ T cells derived from PBMCs. The source of this sequence is a male donor with HIV. The chain joins TRBV10-3 to TRBJ2-2; the match to TRBD2 covers 7 bases. CDR3 residues: CAISGVLASTGELFF. Written as DNA, the CDR3 is TGTGCCATCAGTGGAGTACTAGCGAGCACCGGGGAGCTGTTTTTT.